This T cell receptor (beta chain) comes out of a study of blood T cell repertoires in COVID-19. A few counts support this clone. The assay was immunoSEQ multiplex PCR, and TCRdb's table has in-frame clones only and misses some. The sample records approximately 240,000 clones, 84% being singletons. Sequencing was carried out using peripheral blood. The clonotype comes from a woman aged 55-70 years with acute or convalescent COVID-19.

The CDR3 sequence is CASSLLGGSREQYF. As DNA, the CDR3 is TGTGCCAGCAGTTTATTGGGAGGGTCTCGAGAGCAGTACTTC. The chain couples TRBV27 to TRBJ2-7; 7 positions match TRBD2. This CDR3 contains 14 residues. Trimming cost V 1 base and J 7 bases; bases outside gene matches: 7. Germline loops: CDR1 MNHEY, CDR2 SMNVEV (reference sequence).